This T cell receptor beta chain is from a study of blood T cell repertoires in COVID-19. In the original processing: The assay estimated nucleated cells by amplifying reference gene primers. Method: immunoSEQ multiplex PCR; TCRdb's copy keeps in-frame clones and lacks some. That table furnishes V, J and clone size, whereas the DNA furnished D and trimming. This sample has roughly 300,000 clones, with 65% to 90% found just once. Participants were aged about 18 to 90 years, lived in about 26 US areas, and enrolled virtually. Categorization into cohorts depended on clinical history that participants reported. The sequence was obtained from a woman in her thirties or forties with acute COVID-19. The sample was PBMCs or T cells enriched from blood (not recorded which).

The CDR3: CASSSGAYEQYF. CDR3 DNA sequence: TGCGCCAGCAGCAGTGGAGCCTACGAGCAGTACTTC. The chain joins TRBV4-1 to TRBJ2-7; no clear D gene. CDR1 and CDR2 (germline): MGHRA, YSYEKL. The CDR3 extends over 12 amino acids. Trimming removed 5 bases at V and 2 bases at J, with 7 bases between.